This entry concerns a single T cell receptor beta chain. Its antigen is currently not known. Per-base qualities were not stored, and no clone one base away is much larger. These data belong to a study of CD8 T cells in ankylosing spondylitis (TCRdb year 2017). Study-wide context: The study set out to find disease-linked TCR variants by profiling T cell receptor beta repertoires in ankylosing spondylitis patients and healthy donors. Peripheral blood was sampled, and synovial fluid was also collected from ankylosing spondylitis patients. The whole study cohort included some 100 healthy donors and 25 ankylosing spondylitis patients. Points the paper makes about the study in general: According to the report, matched synovial fluid samples from ankylosing spondylitis patients were significantly enriched for the disease-linked clones. Some of the motif variants had been reported before in the synovial fluid and blood of reactive arthritis patients, a finding that suggests common disease-initiation mechanisms. Blood from ankylosing spondylitis patients appeared to be characterized by a TCR beta motif made up of several highly homologous amino acid variants. The disease-linked clones showed a CD8+ phenotype and occurred at relatively low frequencies in peripheral blood.

Instrument used: Illumina HiSeq 2500. Quantitative 5'-RACE with molecular barcodes was used to prepare TCR beta libraries. As for the authors' bioinformatics: A new computational method, built on a probabilistic model of VDJ rearrangement, was used to identify disease-linked TCR variants. TCRdb trimmed public reads at Q25 via fastp, called clones via MiXCR and kept in-frame beta chains. Entries are consolidated by CDR3 protein sequence, retaining the most common genes and DNA. TCRdb assigned the V and J calls; the authors' analysis was not used. The sample contains approximately 150,000 distinct CDR3 sequences, around 45% of them found a single time. The ten largest make up roughly 15% of the sample. Synovial fluid samples were matched to blood samples from the same ankylosing spondylitis patients. CDR1 and CDR2 are drawn from the germline V gene: MDHEN, SYDVKM. The CDR3 starts with the cysteine, ends with the phenylalanine, and has 12 residues. Solely the CDR3 DNA is kept, with 36 bases framed from the first base. V is pared back by 7 bases and J by 6 bases, with 10 bases lying between the germline termini.

Sample: synovial fluid, either unsorted or a sorted T cell fraction (not recorded which). This TCR derives from a male donor with ankylosing spondylitis. The rearrangement combines TRBV28 with TRBJ2-1; confidence is insufficient to name the D gene. For the CDR3, the sequence is CASTTAGNEQFF. Read as DNA, the sequence is TGTGCCAGCACCACGGCAGGCAATGAGCAGTTCTTC.